This TCR beta chain was profiled in a study of cytomegalovirus exposure and HLA in healthy donors. Study findings and constraints: Sequencing likely generated an artifact that appeared as a cluster of highly shared sequence variants. Usually a TCR sequence was rare, but some public TCRs were found in many donors. CMV serostatus was the only immune exposure information that was available.

V was pared by 5 bases and J by 3 bases, with 10 bases of the junction left unmatched. Germline V CDR1 and CDR2: SEHNR, FQNEAQ (reference sequence). CDR3 size: 17 residues. The PCR had 60 Vbeta and 13 Jbeta primers. This table comes from immunoSEQ multiplex PCR, and its TCRdb copy is limited to in-frame clones, with some not included. The sample shows some 180,000 clones, approximately 70% of them seen only once. A word on this clone: Its antigen is unidentified.

Sequenced sample: PBMCs. The sequence was collected from a woman aged 30 to 39 in good health and CMV-seronegative. The chain recombines TRBV7-9 with TRBJ2-3; 11 bases align to TRBD2. The CDR3 region is CASSLLTSGVRTDTQYF. The CDR3 DNA is TGTGCCAGCAGCCTATTGACTAGCGGGGTTCGAACAGATACGCAGTATTTT.